A single sample is the source of the 12 T cell receptor beta chains below, sequenced in a study of beta chain features in type 1 diabetes. Findings of the study overall: Shortening that was moderate but significant affected the TCRB CDR3s of Type 1 diabetes patients in all four CD4+ subsets.

The antigens these receptors bind are not known. The authors reverse transcribed all of the isolated RNA, so sequencing captured expressed TCRB transcripts. Generated by immunoSEQ multiplex PCR, the TCRdb table keeps only in-frame clones and is missing some. The sample has more than 250,000 clones; just over 20% are singletons. The sample was naive CD4+ T cells from blood. These TCRs come from a woman aged 40 to 49 with type 1 diabetes.

The rearrangement links TRBV7-2 to TRBJ2-3; 10 bases fit TRBD2. V gave up 5 bases and J gave up 1 base; unmatched junction bases: 3. The CDR3 length is 15 residues. Germline V gene data show CDR1 as SGHTA and CDR2 as FQGNSA. Written as DNA, the CDR3 is TGTGCCAGCAGCCTCAGCGGGAGGGGCACAGATACGCAGTATTTT. Translation gives CASSLSGRGTDTQYF. The variable domain in full, with the rest retrieved from reference TRBV7-2 and TRBJ2-3, is GAGVSQSPSNKVTEKGKDVELRCDPISGHTALYWYRQSLGQGLEFLIYFQGNSAPDKSGLPSDRFSAERTGGSVSTLTIQRTQQEDSAVYLCASSLSGRGTDTQYFGPGTRLTVL.

The gene calls are TRBV4-3 and TRBJ2-2; 7 bases are a match to TRBD2. The CDR3 runs 16 residues. Germline V gene data show CDR1 as LGHNA and CDR2 as YSLEER. V was pared by 0 bases and J by 6 bases, with 7 bases of the junction left unmatched. CDR3 sequence reads: CASSQDIGGSPGELFF. DNA of the CDR3: TGCGCCAGCAGCCAAGATATAGGCGGGAGTCCCGGGGAGCTGTTTTTT.

This clone was observed a few times. The rearrangement links TRBV7-3 to TRBJ2-1; TRBD2 matches 9 bases. The CDR3 has 15 residues. The V gene's germline CDR1 is SGHTA and CDR2 FQGTGA. The V and J ends lost 5 bases and 5 bases, in that order; junction bases with no gene match: 7. As DNA, the CDR3 is TGTGCCAGCAGCCCGGGACTAGCAAGGGACAATGAGCAGTTCTTC. Translating gives CASSPGLARDNEQFF. Drawing the rest from reference TRBV7-3 and TRBJ2-1, the complete variable domain is GAGVSQTPSNKVTEKGKYVELRCDPISGHTALYWYRQSLGQGPEFLIYFQGTGAADDSGLPNDRFFAVRPEGSVSTLKIQRTERGDSAVYLCASSPGLARDNEQFFGPGTRLTVL.

This clone was counted only a few times. Other DNA sequences within the sample encode an identical CDR3. This chain links TRBV7-3 with TRBJ2-3; no clear D. The CDR3 runs to 12 residues. The V gene lost 5 bases and the J gene lost 2 bases, with 5 bases spanning the gap. Germline V gene sequence: CDR1 SGHTA, CDR2 FQGTGA. DNA for the CDR3: TGTGCCAGCAGCCCCTCCACAGATACGCAGTATTTT. Translation gives CASSPSTDTQYF.

This chain connects TRBV27 to TRBJ2-7; 10 bases match TRBD1. Germline assignment: CDR1 MNHEY and CDR2 SMNVEV (reference sequence). Trimming removed 5 bases from V and 2 bases from J; junction bases left unmatched: 6. The CDR3 extends over 15 amino acids. This CDR3 is CASSGGTGVPYEQYF. CDR3 coding DNA: TGTGCCAGCAGTGGGGGGACAGGGGTGCCCTACGAGCAGTACTTC.

The chain links TRBV28 to TRBJ2-7; D might be TRBD1 (5 bases). The V and J ends lost 5 bases and 3 bases respectively, with 17 bases between them. CDR3 length equals 15 residues. CDR1 is MDHEN and CDR2 is SYDVKM in the germline V gene. In nucleotides, the CDR3 is TGTGCCAGCAGTCAAGACAGCGAGGCCTACTACGAGCAGTACTTC. It specifies CASSQDSEAYYEQYF.

The chain has TRBV7-2 and TRBJ1-2; no clear D. Germline V CDR1 and CDR2: SGHTA, FQGNSA. This CDR3 contains 11 residues. Trimming took 1 base from V and 8 from J, leaving 5 bases between them. The CDR3 bases are TGTGCCAGCAGCTTAGGCCGGGGCTACACCTTC. Encoded protein: CASSLGRGYTF.

V gene TRBV18 combines with J gene TRBJ2-7, with TRBD1 matching over 8 bases. The CDR3 totals 14 residues. CDR1 KGHSH and CDR2 LQKENI come from the germline V gene. Trimming cost V 4 bases and J 5 bases; bases outside gene matches: 7. CDR3 in DNA: TGTGCCAGCTCACTTCAGGGGGCAGAAAACGAGCAGTACTTC. This gives the protein CASSLQGAENEQYF.

This clone was observed a few times. This chain connects TRBV15 to TRBJ1-2; D unclear. Looked up from germline, CDR1 is LNHNV and CDR2 is YYDKDF (reference sequence). V was clipped by 1 base and J by 13 bases, with 25 bases between them. The CDR3 runs 16 residues. As DNA, the CDR3 is TGTGCCACCAGCAGAGGCCCTCCTGACTCAGCGGCTTCCCTCACCTTC. Protein: CATSRGPPDSAASLTF.

The chain joins TRBV5-1 to TRBJ1-2, with D uncertain. Germline-derived CDR1 and CDR2 are SGHRS and YFSETQ. Trimming took 0 bases from V and 11 from J, leaving 8 bases between them. The CDR3 totals 11 residues. CDR3 sequence reads: CASSLDSLYTF. DNA for the CDR3: TGCGCCAGCAGCTTGGACAGCTTATACACCTTC.

This clone was recorded a few times. The CDR3, as DNA: TGCGCCAGCAGTCGTTCAACAGGGGCCTACGAGCAGTACTTC. As protein: CASSRSTGAYEQYF. The V and J genes are TRBV4-3 and TRBJ2-7; 7 positions match TRBD1. Trimming removed 6 bases from V and 2 bases from J; junction bases left unmatched: 7. This CDR3 region has 14 residues. Germline CDR1 LGHNA, CDR2 YSLEER.

V usage is TRBV12-5 and J usage is TRBJ1-1, with TRBD1 identical over 8 bases. This CDR3 has 13 residues. With V trimmed by 7 bases and J by 3 bases, 4 bases remained unmatched. Germline lookup yields CDR1 LGHNT and CDR2 FRNRAP. The CDR3 nucleotides are TGTGCTAGTGCACCGACAGGGGACACTGAAGCTTTCTTT. This translates into CASAPTGDTEAFF.